The entry that follows covers one T cell receptor beta chain sequence. Antigen specificity is unknown. Germline is not matched at one junction end, which may reflect a read error. This CDR3 has 12 amino acids. From germline, CDR1 is KGHDR and CDR2 SFDVKD. Genomic DNA, the template, was used for profiling of the TCR beta VDJ and CDR3. TCRdb re-called the reads with MiXCR, one entry per CDR3 protein. The table has about 180,000 distinct CDR3 sequences, under 50% seen once. This entry is derived from a study of CD8+CD57+ T cells in acquired aplastic anemia. Study at large: An average of approximately 3.4 ug of DNA was obtained from sorted CD4+ and CD8+ cells.

Study-wide results and limits: Between the patient and control groups, CD8+ Simpson's diversity did not differ significantly. Shared by patients and controls, around 27 CD8+ CDR3s were abundant in patients.

Whoever was chosen for sequencing had shown CD8+CD57+ cell expansion by flow cytometry. Prior therapy had not been administered to any patient at the time of blood sampling. This sequence originates from a human donor with aplastic anemia. The chain recombines TRBV24-1 with TRBJ2-7; D gene unclear. Sequenced material: sorted CD4+, CD8+, or CD8+CD57+ T cells (not recorded which) from PBMCs. The CDR3 is CDTSGDTHEQYF. Here the CDR3 DNA reads TGTGACACCAGTGGAGACACCCACGAGCAGTACTTC.